Each of the 11 T cell receptor beta chains below was sequenced from the same sample in a study of beta chain features in type 1 diabetes. The study reverse transcribed the entire isolated RNA, so it sequenced expressed TCRB transcripts. Clones were read by immunoSEQ multiplex PCR, and TCRdb kept only the in-frame ones, dropping some. The table lists over 300,000 clones, roughly 8% of them singletons, with around 0.44% in the top ten. Sequencing was carried out using central memory CD4+ T cells from blood. These receptors originate from a woman under 30 in good health.

This rearrangement joins TRBV20-1 to TRBJ1-1; D is ambiguous. Germline CDR1 and CDR2: DFQATT and SNEGSKA (reference sequence). The CDR3 length is 11 residues. CDR3 protein: CTAWANTEAFF. The CDR3 nucleotides are TGCACGGCGTGGGCGAACACTGAAGCTTTCTTT.

This chain connects TRBV28 to TRBJ2-7, with 8 positions matching TRBD1. The CDR3 runs to 14 residues. Looked up from germline, CDR1 is MDHEN and CDR2 is SYDVKM. J lost 2 bases, V lost 5 bases, and 5 bases had no gene match. The CDR3 DNA reads TGTGCCAGCAGTACAAGACAGGGGACCTACGAGCAGTACTTC. It specifies CASSTRQGTYEQYF. The whole variable domain, filled in from reference TRBV28 and TRBJ2-7, reads DVKVTQSSRYLVKRTGEKVFLECVQDMDHENMFWYRQDPGLGLRLIYFSYDVKMKEKGDIPEGYSVSREKKERFSLILESASTNQTSMYLCASSTRQGTYEQYFGPGTRLTVT.

This clone was recorded a few times. The chain is built from TRBV19 and TRBJ2-2; D is undetermined. The CDR3 runs 13 residues. CDR1 and CDR2 from the germline V gene are LNHDA and SQIVND (reference sequence). Trimming shortened V by 5 bases and J by 0 bases, and 4 bases separated the two germline ends. The CDR3 coding sequence is TGTGCCAGTAGTTATACGAACACCGGGGAGCTGTTTTTT. It encodes CASSYTNTGELFF. Full variable domain (remainder filled in from reference TRBV19 and TRBJ2-2): DGGITQSPKYLFRKEGQNVTLSCEQNLNHDAMYWYRQDPGQGLRLIYYSQIVNDFQKGDIAEGYSVSREKKESFPLTVTSAQKNPTAFYLCASSYTNTGELFFGEGSRLTVL.

The chain links TRBV7-8 to TRBJ2-4; the D gene is possibly TRBD1 (5 bases). The CDR3 has 15 residues. The germline gives CDR1 SGHVS, CDR2 FQNEAQ. V was shortened by 4 bases and J by 3 bases, with 13 bases between the two germline ends. This CDR3 reads CASSYEGVFKNIQYF. The DNA for the CDR3 is TGTGCCAGCAGCTACGAAGGGGTGTTCAAAAACATTCAGTACTTC.

A few counts support this clone. The chain employs TRBV11-2 and TRBJ2-3; D remains unclear. The germline V gene has CDR1 SGHAT and CDR2 FQNNGV. The CDR3 contains 14 residues. V shed 2 bases and J shed 3 bases, with 9 bases lying between them. CDR3: CASSLSPRTDTQYF. The CDR3 DNA follows: TGTGCCAGCAGCTTAAGTCCTAGAACAGATACGCAGTATTTT. Full variable domain (rest looked up from reference TRBV11-2 and TRBJ2-3): EAGVAQSPRYKIIEKRQSVAFWCNPISGHATLYWYQQILGQGPKLLIQFQNNGVVDDSQLPKDRFSAERLKGVDSTLKIQPAKLEDSAVYLCASSLSPRTDTQYFGPGTRLTVL.

The chain combines TRBV7-2 with TRBJ2-6; D is uncertain. Germline CDR1 is SGHTA and CDR2 is FQGNSA. The V end lost 2 bases, the J end lost 0 bases, and 8 bases lay between the germline ends. The CDR3 runs 16 residues. CDR3 in DNA: TGTGCCAGCAGCTTAATGGCAGGCTCTGGGGCCAACGTCCTGACTTTC. Protein sequence: CASSLMAGSGANVLTF.

This clone turned up a few times. V and J are TRBV25-1 and TRBJ2-2, with 10 positions matching TRBD1. V shed 4 bases and J 5 bases; nucleotides not matched to a gene: 4. Germline V gene lookup returns CDR1 MGHDK and CDR2 SYGVNS. The CDR3 contains 15 residues. CDR3: CASSARTGGTGELFF. CDR3 bases: TGTGCCAGCAGTGCAAGGACAGGGGGGACCGGGGAGCTGTTTTTT.

There are a few counts of this clone. The V gene is TRBV14, the J gene TRBJ2-2; D not certain. V was clipped by 2 bases and J by 2 bases, with 3 bases between them. The CDR3 has 13 residues. From germline, CDR1 is SGHDN and CDR2 FVKESK. This chain's CDR3 is CASSQSNTGELFF. The CDR3 DNA is TGTGCCAGCAGCCAAAGTAACACCGGGGAGCTGTTTTTT.

This chain joins TRBV6-6 and TRBJ2-1, with TRBD1 identical over 9 bases. V lost 2 bases to trimming and J lost 7 bases; unmatched junction nucleotides: 6. From germline, CDR1 is MNHNY and CDR2 SVGAGI (reference sequence). This CDR3 is 15 amino acids long. The CDR3 sequence: CASSYPGQGDNEQFF. CDR3 bases: TGTGCCAGCAGTTACCCGGGACAGGGAGATAATGAGCAGTTCTTC.

V gene TRBV5-1 combines with J gene TRBJ2-1; D not certain. Trimming took 0 bases from V and 8 from J, leaving 9 bases between them. Per germline, CDR1 SGHRS and CDR2 YFSETQ. The CDR3 extends over 13 amino acids. CDR3: CASSLGGEHEQFF. CDR3 DNA: TGCGCCAGCAGCTTGGGTGGTGAGCATGAGCAGTTCTTC. The complete variable domain, with remaining parts taken from reference TRBV5-1 and TRBJ2-1, reads KAGVTQTPRYLIKTRGQQVTLSCSPISGHRSVSWYQQTPGQGLQFLFEYFSETQRNKGNFPGRFSGRQFSNSRSEMNVSTLELGDSALYLCASSLGGEHEQFFGPGTRLTVL.

The chain carries TRBV6-5 and TRBJ2-1, with TRBD2 matching over 7 bases. This CDR3 has 16 amino acids. Germline trimming cut 2 bases from V and 2 bases from J; bases unmatched to any gene: 6. The germline V gene encodes CDR1 MNHEY and CDR2 SVGAGI. This CDR3 reads CASSYEMGTTYNEQFF. The CDR3 region has the DNA TGTGCCAGCAGTTACGAGATGGGGACTACCTACAATGAGCAGTTCTTC.